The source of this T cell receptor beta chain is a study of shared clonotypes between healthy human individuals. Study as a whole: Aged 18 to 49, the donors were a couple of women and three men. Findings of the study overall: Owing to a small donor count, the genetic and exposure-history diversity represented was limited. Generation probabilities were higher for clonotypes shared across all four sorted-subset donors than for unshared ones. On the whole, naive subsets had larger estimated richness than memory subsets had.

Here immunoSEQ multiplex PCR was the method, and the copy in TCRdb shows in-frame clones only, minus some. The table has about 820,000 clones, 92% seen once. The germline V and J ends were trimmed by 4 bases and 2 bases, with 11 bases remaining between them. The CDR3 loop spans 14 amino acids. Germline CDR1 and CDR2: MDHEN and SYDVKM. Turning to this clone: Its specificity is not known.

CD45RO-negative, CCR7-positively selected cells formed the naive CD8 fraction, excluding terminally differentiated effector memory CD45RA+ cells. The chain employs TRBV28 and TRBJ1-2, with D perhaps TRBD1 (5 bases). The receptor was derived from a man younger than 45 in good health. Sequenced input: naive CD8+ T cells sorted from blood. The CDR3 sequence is CASSWQGTNYGYTF. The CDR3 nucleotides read TGTGCCAGCAGTTGGCAGGGAACCAACTATGGCTACACCTTC.